Reported below is one TCR beta chain. Its antigen is unidentified. Generated by immunoSEQ multiplex PCR, the TCRdb table keeps only in-frame clones and is missing some. The sample records fewer than 850,000 clones, around 90% being singletons. This sample is drawn from a study of shared clonotypes between healthy human individuals. Findings and caveats of the study: Among the subsets, naive ones generally showed larger estimated richness than memory ones.

Both CD45RO+ cells and CCR7-negative CD45RA+ TemRA cells were combined to make up CD8 memory. CDR3 length equals 14 residues. Germline lookup yields CDR1 SGHRS and CDR2 YFSETQ. The V and J ends lost 1 base and 4 bases, in that order; junction bases with no gene match: 5. This TCR was recovered from a man aged 18 to 30 in good health. Some clones in this sample may be carry-over from other donors' samples. This chain links TRBV5-1 with TRBJ2-7, with TRBD1 matching over 7 bases. The sequenced sample was memory CD8+ T cells from PBMCs. Subset reported: CD45RO+ cells pooled with CCR7-negative TemRA cells. This CDR3 is CASSLTTGWYEQYF. The CDR3 region has the DNA TGCGCCAGCAGCTTGACGACAGGGTGGTACGAGCAGTACTTC. The complete variable domain, with remaining parts taken from reference TRBV5-1 and TRBJ2-7, reads KAGVTQTPRYLIKTRGQQVTLSCSPISGHRSVSWYQQTPGQGLQFLFEYFSETQRNKGNFPGRFSGRQFSNSRSEMNVSTLELGDSALYLCASSLTTGWYEQYFGPGTRLTVT.